One sample yielded the 28 T cell receptor beta chains listed below, sequenced in a study of blood T cell repertoires in COVID-19. Generated by immunoSEQ multiplex PCR, the TCRdb table keeps only in-frame clones and is missing some. The sample records around 68,000 clones, 75% to 90% being singletons. The sequencing input was peripheral blood. These receptors were obtained from a human donor in a cohort sampled during active COVID-19.

This chain connects TRBV5-1 to TRBJ2-2, with a possible D match to TRBD1 (6 bases). Germline-derived CDR1 and CDR2 are SGHRS and YFSETQ. The CDR3 has 15 amino acids. V shed 4 bases and J shed 1 base, with 11 bases lying between them. CDR3 sequence: CASSLGTRNTGELFF. In nucleotides, the CDR3 is TGCGCCAGCAGCCTGGGGACACGGAACACCGGGGAGCTGTTTTTT.

This chain uses TRBV7-9 with TRBJ2-3, with 7 bases that match TRBD1. This CDR3 contains 14 residues. Per germline, CDR1 SEHNR and CDR2 FQNEAQ (reference sequence). With V trimmed by 1 base and J by 5 bases, 3 bases remained unmatched. CDR3 sequence reads: CASSLGTGIDTQYF. As DNA, the CDR3 is TGTGCCAGCAGCTTAGGGACAGGAATAGATACGCAGTATTTT.

The rearrangement links TRBV27 to TRBJ1-1; TRBD1 aligns across 7 bases. V trimming: 6 bases; J trimming: 4 bases; junction bases outside the gene matches: 8. This CDR3 has 14 amino acids. Looked up from germline, CDR1 is MNHEY and CDR2 is SMNVEV (reference sequence). DNA of the CDR3: TGTGCCAGCAGGCGACAGGGTATCGGCACTGAAGCTTTCTTT. Protein product: CASRRQGIGTEAFF.

This CDR3 reads CASSLGGLPNYGYTF. For the CDR3, the DNA is TGTGCCAGCAGCCTGGGGGGACTACCTAACTATGGCTACACCTTC. This chain links TRBV7-2 with TRBJ1-2; D may be TRBD1 (5 bases). From germline, CDR1 is SGHTA and CDR2 FQGNSA. Trimming took off 5 bases at V and 0 bases at J, with 13 bases between the two ends. The CDR3 is 15 amino acids.

The CDR3 protein is CASSLGQGARAFF. In nucleotides, the CDR3 is TGTGCCAGCAGTTTAGGACAGGGGGCGCGGGCTTTCTTT. The chain uses TRBV28 and TRBJ1-1; 11 bases fit TRBD1. This CDR3 is 13 amino acids long. The V gene's germline CDR1 is MDHEN and CDR2 SYDVKM. V shed 2 bases, J shed 11 bases, and the junction held 4 bases outside the gene matches.

This clone was detected only once. This rearrangement joins TRBV6-4 to TRBJ2-7; TRBD1 agrees at 9 bases. Germline CDR1 reads MRHNA; CDR2 reads SNTAGT. V trimming: 3 bases; J trimming: 8 bases; junction bases outside the gene matches: 5. The CDR3 is made up of 13 amino acids. CDR3 in amino acids: CASSEGQGFKQYF. CDR3 nucleotide sequence: TGTGCCAGCAGTGAAGGACAGGGGTTTAAGCAGTACTTC.

V gene TRBV10-3 combines with J gene TRBJ2-5; 10 bases are shared with TRBD2. The CDR3 loop spans 16 amino acids. The V gene end was trimmed by 2 bases and the J gene end by 1 base; junction bases not matched to a gene: 4. Germline V gene data show CDR1 as ENHRY and CDR2 as SYGVKD. CDR3 nucleotides: TGTGCCATCAGTGAGATGACTAGCGGGCTCCAAGAGACCCAGTACTTC. This encodes CAISEMTSGLQETQYF.

This clone came up a few times. The rearrangement uses TRBV5-1 and TRBJ1-3, with D perhaps TRBD1 (6 bases). In germline, CDR1 is SGHRS, CDR2 YFSETQ. The CDR3 sequence is 15 residues long. Trimming removed 2 bases from V and 1 base from J, with 10 bases in between. CDR3 DNA sequence: TGCGCCAGCAGCTTATCACAGGGTTCTGGAAACACCATATATTTT. It encodes CASSLSQGSGNTIYF.

This chain joins TRBV14 and TRBJ2-6; D may be TRBD2 (5 bases). The V and J ends lost 4 bases and 2 bases respectively, with 12 bases between them. From germline, CDR1 is SGHDN and CDR2 FVKESK. The CDR3 is 16 residues long. The CDR3 here is CASSPVIGTGANVLTF. CDR3 DNA: TGTGCCAGCAGCCCAGTGATCGGGACTGGGGCCAACGTCCTGACTTTC.

The chain joins TRBV2 to TRBJ2-5, with a weak D call TRBD2 (6 bases). Germline CDR1 SNHLY, CDR2 FYNNEI. The germline V and J ends were trimmed by 3 bases and 4 bases, with 9 bases remaining between them. The CDR3 covers 13 residues. Here the CDR3 DNA reads TGTGCCAGCAGTGAGCGGGGCGGAGAGACCCAGTACTTC. It is translated as CASSERGGETQYF.

This chain links TRBV7-8 with TRBJ2-2; no clear D gene. Trimming removed 4 bases from V and 0 bases from J, with 12 bases in between. The V gene's germline CDR1 is SGHVS and CDR2 FQNEAQ. This CDR3 comprises 16 residues. Here the CDR3 reads CASSWIAPANTGELFF. In nucleotides, the CDR3 is TGTGCCAGCAGCTGGATAGCTCCCGCGAACACCGGGGAGCTGTTTTTT.

The rearrangement links TRBV27 to TRBJ2-1; 8 bases agree with TRBD2. Germline trimming cut 3 bases from V and 5 bases from J; bases unmatched to any gene: 6. The CDR3 spans 15 residues. Germline V gives CDR1 MNHEY, CDR2 SMNVEV (reference sequence). The CDR3 here is CASSFLGGANNEQFF. CDR3 bases: TGTGCCAGCAGTTTCCTCGGGGGGGCGAACAATGAGCAGTTCTTC.

V usage is TRBV6-2 or TRBV6-3 and J usage is TRBJ2-3; D gene uncertain. The germline gives CDR1 MNHEY, CDR2 SVGEGT. The V and J ends lost 0 bases and 4 bases respectively, with 11 bases between them. The CDR3 covers 15 residues. CDR3 in amino acids: CASSYSGLPSDTQYF. CDR3 in DNA: TGTGCCAGCAGTTACTCGGGCCTACCCTCAGATACGCAGTATTTT.

CDR3 nucleotide sequence: TGCGCCAGCAGCCATAGTTCCTACGAGCAGTACTTC. Its protein product is CASSHSSYEQYF. V gene TRBV5-1 combines with J gene TRBJ2-7; D call uncertain. Germline CDR1 is SGHRS and CDR2 is YFSETQ. The V end was cut by 4 bases, the J end by 1 base, with 6 bases between. The CDR3 loop spans 12 amino acids.

In its sample, this clone was seen a few times. This chain uses TRBV2 with TRBJ1-4; 11 bases map to TRBD1. The CDR3 consists of 17 residues. Germline V gene sequence: CDR1 SNHLY, CDR2 FYNNEI. Losses at the gene ends were 4 bases for V and 1 base for J; bases not matched to a gene: 5. CDR3 sequence (DNA): TGTGCCAGCAGTGCGGGACAGGGGGTCAGAACTAATGAAAAACTGTTTTTT. It yields the protein CASSAGQGVRTNEKLFF.

The chain has TRBV27 and TRBJ1-1; D is undetermined. V was clipped by 2 bases and J by 11 bases, with 12 bases between them. Germline V gene lookup returns CDR1 MNHEY and CDR2 SMNVEV (reference sequence). This CDR3 is 12 amino acids long. The CDR3 DNA follows: TGTGCCAGCAGTTTAGACGGGGTTGGGGCTTTCTTT. It encodes CASSLDGVGAFF.

J is TRBJ1-1 and V is TRBV10-1; the D is unclear. Germline CDR1 is WNHNN and CDR2 is SYGVQD (reference sequence). The CDR3 runs to 13 residues. V lost 2 bases, J lost 4 bases, and 8 bases lay in between. The CDR3 nucleotides read TGCGCCAGCAGTGAGAACGCAGGCACTGAAGCTTTCTTT. It yields the protein CASSENAGTEAFF.

This clone was detected a few times. The V gene is TRBV7-2, the J gene TRBJ2-2; possibly TRBD2 for D (5 bases). The CDR3 is 14 amino acids. The germline V gene encodes CDR1 SGHTA and CDR2 FQGNSA. With 1 base removed from V and 6 bases from J, the gap between germline ends came to 9 bases. CDR3 sequence: CASSLVPGSGELFF. The CDR3, as DNA: TGTGCCAGCAGCTTAGTCCCGGGGTCCGGGGAGCTGTTTTTT.

The chain combines TRBV9 with TRBJ1-4; TRBD1 is a possible D gene (5 bases). The germline gives CDR1 SGDLS, CDR2 YYNGEE. There are 13 residues in the CDR3. The V end was cut by 5 bases, the J end by 5 bases, with 10 bases between. The CDR3 DNA reads as TGTGCCAGCAGACAGGACTACAATGAAAAACTGTTTTTT. It is translated as CASRQDYNEKLFF.

The J gene is TRBJ1-1, the V gene TRBV5-1, with D perhaps TRBD1 (6 bases). Looked up from germline, CDR1 is SGHRS and CDR2 is YFSETQ. Trimming took 4 bases from V and 4 from J, leaving 11 bases between them. This CDR3 is built from 13 residues. DNA for the CDR3: TGCGCCAGCAGCCTACAGGGTCCCACTGAAGCTTTCTTT. It specifies CASSLQGPTEAFF. The whole variable domain, remainder taken from reference TRBV5-1 and TRBJ1-1, is KAGVTQTPRYLIKTRGQQVTLSCSPISGHRSVSWYQQTPGQGLQFLFEYFSETQRNKGNFPGRFSGRQFSNSRSEMNVSTLELGDSALYLCASSLQGPTEAFFGQGTRLTVV.

J is TRBJ1-1 and V is TRBV7-9, with D hard to call. From germline, CDR1 is SEHNR and CDR2 FQNEAQ (reference sequence). This CDR3 has 13 amino acids. V was trimmed by 1 base and J by 8 bases, leaving 11 bases between them. In nucleotides, the CDR3 is TGTGCCAGCAGCTTAGAAATGGCAACGGAAGCTTTCTTT. It specifies CASSLEMATEAFF.

This chain joins TRBV7-9 and TRBJ1-1; 8 nucleotides line up with TRBD1. Losses at the gene ends were 5 bases for V and 4 bases for J; bases not matched to a gene: 3. The CDR3 contains 13 residues. From germline, CDR1 is SEHNR and CDR2 FQNEAQ (reference sequence). The CDR3 region has the DNA TGTGCCAGCAGCGGACAGGGAGGCACTGAAGCTTTCTTT. Translation: CASSGQGGTEAFF.

As regards this clone: Other DNA sequences in this sample translate to the same CDR3. CDR3 protein: CASSFRRNTEAFF. The CDR3 bases are TGTGCCAGCAGTTTTAGGAGAAACACTGAAGCTTTCTTT. The V call is TRBV28, the J call TRBJ1-1; no clear D. Germline CDR1 is MDHEN and CDR2 is SYDVKM. V dropped 3 bases and J dropped 2 bases, with 7 bases sitting between them. The CDR3 consists of 13 residues.

This rearrangement joins TRBV3-1 (or the pseudogene TRBV3-2) to TRBJ2-7; a possible D gene is TRBD1 (6 bases). The V gene's germline CDR1 is LGHDT and CDR2 YNNKEL (reference sequence). The CDR3 has 15 amino acids. Trimming shortened V by 1 base and J by 4 bases, and 14 bases separated the two germline ends. The CDR3, as DNA: TGTGCCAGCAGCCAAGGCGCGAGGGGGAAGTACGAGCAGTACTTC. It specifies CASSQGARGKYEQYF.

The J gene is TRBJ1-2, the V gene TRBV19, with D tentatively TRBD1 (5 bases). Trimming pared 3 bases from V and 6 bases from J, leaving 17 bases between. The germline CDR1 and CDR2 sequences are LNHDA and SQIVND (reference sequence). This CDR3 is built from 15 residues. This CDR3 reads CASSISAREVNGYTF. As DNA, the CDR3 is TGTGCCAGTAGTATCTCCGCCAGGGAGGTAAATGGCTACACCTTC. Variable domain in full (rest from reference TRBV19 and TRBJ1-2): DGGITQSPKYLFRKEGQNVTLSCEQNLNHDAMYWYRQDPGQGLRLIYYSQIVNDFQKGDIAEGYSVSREKKESFPLTVTSAQKNPTAFYLCASSISAREVNGYTFGSGTRLTVV.

CDR3 sequence: CASSLGQPLTSGNTIYF. The CDR3 bases are TGTGCCAGCAGCTTGGGACAGCCCCTAACCTCTGGAAACACCATATATTTT. The V and J genes are TRBV13 and TRBJ1-3; 7 positions match TRBD1. The CDR3 length is 17 residues. Germline values: CDR1 PRHDT, CDR2 FYEKMQ (reference sequence). V was clipped by 3 bases and J by 0 bases; unmatched bases: 8.

The chain employs TRBV7-2 and TRBJ2-4, with a possible D match to TRBD2 (7 bases). V lost 1 base to trimming and J lost 0 bases, with 16 bases between them. CDR1 is SGHTA, CDR2 FQGNSA, per germline. The CDR3 contains 18 residues. The CDR3 loop reads CASSLVLGGVLAKNIQYF. In DNA, the CDR3 is TGTGCCAGCAGCTTAGTCTTAGGGGGGGTCCTAGCCAAAAACATTCAGTACTTC.

The rearrangement joins TRBV6-2 or TRBV6-3 to TRBJ2-2; D is perhaps TRBD2 (5 bases). V shed 2 bases and J shed 0 bases, with 16 bases lying between them. This CDR3 region has 18 residues. Germline-derived CDR1 and CDR2 are MNHEY and SVGEGT. The DNA of the CDR3 is TGTGCCAGCAGTTACGGTGACTACTCTACTTCGAACACCGGGGAGCTGTTTTTT. This sequence encodes CASSYGDYSTSNTGELFF.